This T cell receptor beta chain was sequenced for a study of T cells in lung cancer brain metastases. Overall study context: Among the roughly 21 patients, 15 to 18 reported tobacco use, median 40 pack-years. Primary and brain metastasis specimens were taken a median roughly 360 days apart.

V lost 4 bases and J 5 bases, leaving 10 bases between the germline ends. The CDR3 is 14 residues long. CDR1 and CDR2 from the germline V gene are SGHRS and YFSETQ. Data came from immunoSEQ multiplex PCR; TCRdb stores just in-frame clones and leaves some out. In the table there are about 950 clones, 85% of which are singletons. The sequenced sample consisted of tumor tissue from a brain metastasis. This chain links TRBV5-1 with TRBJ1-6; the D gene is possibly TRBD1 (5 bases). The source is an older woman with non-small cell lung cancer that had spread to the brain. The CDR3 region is CASSLGRNNSPLHF. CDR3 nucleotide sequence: TGCGCCAGCAGCCTGGGACGGAATAATTCACCCCTCCACTTT.